The entry below gives a single T cell receptor beta chain sequence along with its context. The V and J ends lost 0 bases and 3 bases respectively, with 13 bases between them. This CDR3 is 16 amino acids long. Germline V gene lookup returns CDR1 LGHNA and CDR2 YNFKEQ. This sample is part of a study of blood T cell repertoires in COVID-19. This table comes from immunoSEQ multiplex PCR, and its TCRdb copy is limited to in-frame clones, with some not included. The sample shows 30,000 to 45,000 clones, 75% to 90% of them seen only once. The sequenced material came from peripheral blood. The chain links TRBV4-2 to TRBJ2-3; weak D call: TRBD1 (6 bases). The origin of this receptor is a man in his 70s with acute or convalescent COVID-19. The CDR3 here is CASSQDTGISTDTQYF. In nucleotides, the CDR3 is TGTGCCAGCAGCCAAGACACAGGGATTTCGACAGATACGCAGTATTTT.